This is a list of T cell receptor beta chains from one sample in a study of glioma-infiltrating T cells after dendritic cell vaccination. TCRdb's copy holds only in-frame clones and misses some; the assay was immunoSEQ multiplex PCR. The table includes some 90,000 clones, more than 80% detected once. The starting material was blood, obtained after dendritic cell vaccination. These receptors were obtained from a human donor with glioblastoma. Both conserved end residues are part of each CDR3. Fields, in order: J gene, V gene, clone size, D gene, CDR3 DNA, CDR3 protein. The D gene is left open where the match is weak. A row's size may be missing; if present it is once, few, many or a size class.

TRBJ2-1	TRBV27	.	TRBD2	TGTGCCAGCAGCACAACCGGGAGGTACAATGAGCAGTTCTTC	CASSTTGRYNEQFF
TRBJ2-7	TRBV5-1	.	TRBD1	TGCGCCAGCAGCCGCGGGTGGGACAGGGTCCACGAGCAGTACTTC	CASSRGWDRVHEQYF
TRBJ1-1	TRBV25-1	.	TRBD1	TGTGCCAGCAGTCTCGGACAGGGGACTGAAGCTTTCTTT	CASSLGQGTEAFF
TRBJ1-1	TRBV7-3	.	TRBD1	TGTGCCAGCAGCTACGACAGGGGGCGGACTGAAGCTTTCTTT	CASSYDRGRTEAFF
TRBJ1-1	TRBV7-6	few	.	TGTGCCAGCAGCCCCCCGACAGGGAACACTGAAGCTTTCTTT	CASSPPTGNTEAFF
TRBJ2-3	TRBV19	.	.	TGTGCCAGTAGAGACGCGACAGCACTGGGGACGCAGTATTTT	CASRDATALGTQYF
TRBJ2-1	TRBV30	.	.	TGTGCCTGGACCCCACCGAGACTAGGTCTCGATGAGCAGTTCTTC	CAWTPPRLGLDEQFF
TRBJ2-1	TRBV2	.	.	TGTGCCAGCAACAGAAAAGGGCCCCGGGGTGAGCAGTTCTTC	CASNRKGPRGEQFF
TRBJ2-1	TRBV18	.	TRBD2	TGTGCCAGCTCACTCTCCACCGGGAGGGCCGAGAATGAGCAGTTCTTC	CASSLSTGRAENEQFF
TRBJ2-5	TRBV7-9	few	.	TGTGCCAGCAGCCCCTCGACGGGACAAAAAGAGACCCAGTACTTC	CASSPSTGQKETQYF
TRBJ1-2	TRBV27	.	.	TGTGCCAGCAGTTTGATCGGTCTCGCAGGGGGCTACACCTTC	CASSLIGLAGGYTF
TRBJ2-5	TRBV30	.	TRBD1	TGTGCCTGGAGTGGAGGGACAGGCCTAGAGACCCAGTACTTC	CAWSGGTGLETQYF
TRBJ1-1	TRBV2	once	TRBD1	TGTGCCAGCAGTGACCAGGGGGCTGAAGCTTTCTTT	CASSDQGAEAFF
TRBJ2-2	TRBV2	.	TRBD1	TGTGCCAGCAAACAGGGGGACACCGGGGAGCTGTTTTTT	CASKQGDTGELFF
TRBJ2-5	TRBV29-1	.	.	TGCAGCGGCAACAGACAAGAGACCCAGTACTTC	CSGNRQETQYF
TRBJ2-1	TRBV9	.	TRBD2	TGTGCCAGCAGCGACCTGGCTAGCGGGAGCCCTCATGAGCAGTTCTTC	CASSDLASGSPHEQFF
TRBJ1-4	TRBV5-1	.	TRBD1	TGCGCCAGCAGCAACGGGACAGGGGGTGAAAAACTGTTTTTT	CASSNGTGGEKLFF